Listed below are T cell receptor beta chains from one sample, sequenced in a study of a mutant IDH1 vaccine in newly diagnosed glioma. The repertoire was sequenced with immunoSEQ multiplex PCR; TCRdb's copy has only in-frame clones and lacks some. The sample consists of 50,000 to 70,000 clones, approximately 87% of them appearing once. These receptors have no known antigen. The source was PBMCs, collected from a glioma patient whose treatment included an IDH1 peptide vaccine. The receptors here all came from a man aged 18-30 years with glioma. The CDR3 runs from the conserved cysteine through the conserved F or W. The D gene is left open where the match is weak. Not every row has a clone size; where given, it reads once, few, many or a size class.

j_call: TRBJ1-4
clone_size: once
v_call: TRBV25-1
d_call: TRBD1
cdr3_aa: CASSEFAGGGEKLFF
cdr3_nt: TGTGCCAGCAGTGAATTTGCAGGGGGAGGTGAAAAACTGTTTTTT

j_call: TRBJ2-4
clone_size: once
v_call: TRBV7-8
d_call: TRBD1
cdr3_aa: CASSLWGQGAIQYF
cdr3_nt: TGTGCCAGCAGCTTATGGGGACAGGGGGCCATTCAGTACTTC

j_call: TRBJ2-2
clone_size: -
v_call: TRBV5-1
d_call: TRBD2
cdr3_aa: CASSDRPTSGGAGELFF
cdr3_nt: TGCGCCAGCAGCGACCGGCCTACTAGCGGGGGGGCCGGGGAGCTGTTTTTT

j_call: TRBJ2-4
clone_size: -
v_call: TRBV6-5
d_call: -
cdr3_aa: CASSLTKVAKNIQYF
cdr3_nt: TGTGCCAGCAGTCTAACAAAGGTAGCCAAAAACATTCAGTACTTC

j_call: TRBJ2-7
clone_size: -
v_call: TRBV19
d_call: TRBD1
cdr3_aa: CASTWTGQGGEQYF
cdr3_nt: TGTGCCAGTACCTGGACAGGTCAAGGGGGCGAGCAGTACTTC

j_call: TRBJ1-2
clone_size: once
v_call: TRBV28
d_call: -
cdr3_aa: CASSLLTDYGYTF
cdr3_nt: TGTGCCAGCAGTTTGTTAACAGACTATGGCTACACCTTC

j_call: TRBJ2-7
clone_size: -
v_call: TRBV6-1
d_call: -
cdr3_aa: CASRSLQHSYEQYF
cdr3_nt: TGTGCCAGCAGGTCCTTACAGCACTCCTACGAGCAGTACTTC

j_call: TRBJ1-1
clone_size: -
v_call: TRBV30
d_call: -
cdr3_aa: CAWSVPVPRNQGTEAFF
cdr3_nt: TGTGCCTGGAGTGTACCGGTACCCAGGAACCAGGGGACTGAAGCTTTCTTT

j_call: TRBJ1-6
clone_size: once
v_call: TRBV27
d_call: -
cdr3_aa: CASSLIPGVWNSPLHF
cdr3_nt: TGTGCCAGCAGTTTAATCCCAGGGGTGTGGAATTCACCCCTCCACTTT

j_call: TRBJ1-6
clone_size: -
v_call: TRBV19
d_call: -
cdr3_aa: CASSIVTGRYNSPLHF
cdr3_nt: TGTGCCAGTAGTATAGTTACAGGGCGATATAATTCACCCCTCCACTTT

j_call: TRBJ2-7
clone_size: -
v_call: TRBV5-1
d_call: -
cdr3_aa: CASSLGLEQYF
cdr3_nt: TGCGCCAGCAGCTTGGGCTTGGAGCAGTACTTC

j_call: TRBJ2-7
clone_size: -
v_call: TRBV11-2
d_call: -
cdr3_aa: CASSPRTAQQYF
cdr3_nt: TGTGCCAGCAGCCCGAGGACGGCACAGCAGTACTTC

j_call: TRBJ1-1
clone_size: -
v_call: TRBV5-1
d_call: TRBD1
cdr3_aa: CASSTDRGPINTEAFF
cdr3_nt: TGCGCCAGCAGCACCGACAGGGGGCCCATAAACACTGAAGCTTTCTTT

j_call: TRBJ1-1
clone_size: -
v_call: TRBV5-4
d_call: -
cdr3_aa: CASSRTDTEAFF
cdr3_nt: TGTGCCAGCAGTCGAACAGACACTGAAGCTTTCTTT

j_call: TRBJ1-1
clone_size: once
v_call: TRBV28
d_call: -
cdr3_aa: CASSLFSTTEAFF
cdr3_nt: TGTGCCAGCAGTTTGTTCAGTACCACTGAAGCTTTCTTT

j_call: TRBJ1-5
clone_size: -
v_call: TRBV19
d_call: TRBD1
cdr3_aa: CASSELRGLGNQPQHF
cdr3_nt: TGTGCCAGTAGTGAATTGAGGGGGCTCGGCAATCAGCCCCAGCATTTT

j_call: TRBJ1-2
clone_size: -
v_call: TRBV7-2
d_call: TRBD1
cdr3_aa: CASSLEAGRQGLYTF
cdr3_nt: TGTGCCAGCAGCCTAGAAGCAGGGCGACAGGGTCTCTACACCTTC

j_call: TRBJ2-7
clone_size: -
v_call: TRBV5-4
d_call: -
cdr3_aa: CASSPGLTVGLRDF
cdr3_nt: TGTGCCAGCAGCCCGGGGCTTACTGTAGGACTTAGGGACTTC

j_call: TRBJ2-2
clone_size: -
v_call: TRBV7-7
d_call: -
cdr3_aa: CASSSGLASGELFF
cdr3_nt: TGTGCTAGCAGCTCAGGTCTGGCGAGCGGGGAGCTGTTTTTT

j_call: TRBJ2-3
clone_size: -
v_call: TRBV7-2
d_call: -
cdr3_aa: CASSFSRRGSTDTQYF
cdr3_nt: TGTGCCAGCAGCTTCTCCCGACGGGGGAGCACAGATACGCAGTATTTT

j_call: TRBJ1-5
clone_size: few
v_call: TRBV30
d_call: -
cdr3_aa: CAWAVDSNQPQHF
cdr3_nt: TGTGCCTGGGCGGTAGATAGCAATCAGCCCCAGCATTTT

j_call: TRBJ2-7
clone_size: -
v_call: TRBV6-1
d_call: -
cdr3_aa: CASSFPGEQYF
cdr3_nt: TGTGCCAGCAGTTTCCCAGGGGAGCAGTACTTC

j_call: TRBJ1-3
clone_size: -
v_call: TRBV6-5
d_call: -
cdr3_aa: CASSYSNGNTIYF
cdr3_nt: TGTGCCAGCAGTTACTCGAACGGAAACACCATATATTTT

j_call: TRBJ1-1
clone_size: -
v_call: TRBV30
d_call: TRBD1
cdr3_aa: CAWSVTGGGEAFF
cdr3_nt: TGTGCCTGGAGTGTAACAGGGGGCGGCGAAGCTTTCTTT

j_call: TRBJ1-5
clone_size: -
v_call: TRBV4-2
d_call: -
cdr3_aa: CASSQARNQPQHF
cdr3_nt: TGTGCCAGCAGCCAAGCAAGAAATCAGCCCCAGCATTTT

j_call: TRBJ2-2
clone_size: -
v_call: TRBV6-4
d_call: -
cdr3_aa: CASRPGGSGGELFF
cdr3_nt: TGTGCCAGCAGGCCCGGAGGGTCGGGCGGGGAGCTGTTTTTT

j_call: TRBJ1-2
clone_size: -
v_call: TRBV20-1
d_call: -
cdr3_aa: CSARAPKSYTF
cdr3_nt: TGCAGTGCTAGAGCGCCTAAATCCTACACCTTC

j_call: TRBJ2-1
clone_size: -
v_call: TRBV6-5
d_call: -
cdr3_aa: CASSSLLRDGYNEQFF
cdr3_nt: TGTGCCAGCAGTTCCCTCTTACGGGACGGCTACAATGAGCAGTTCTTC

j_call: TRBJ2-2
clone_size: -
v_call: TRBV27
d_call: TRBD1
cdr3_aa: CASSRGQEGELFF
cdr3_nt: TGTGCCAGCTCAAGAGGACAGGAAGGGGAGCTGTTTTTT

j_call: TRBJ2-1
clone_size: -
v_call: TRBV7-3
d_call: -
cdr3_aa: CASSVEVADEQFF
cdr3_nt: TGTGCCAGCAGCGTAGAGGTAGCCGATGAGCAGTTCTTC

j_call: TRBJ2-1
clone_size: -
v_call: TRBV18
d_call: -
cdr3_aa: CASSPGLNEQFF
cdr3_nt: TGTGCCAGCTCACCGGGATTGAATGAGCAGTTCTTC

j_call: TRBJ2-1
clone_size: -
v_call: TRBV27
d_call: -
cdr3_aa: CASSFPHGNNEQFF
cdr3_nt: TGTGCCAGCAGTTTCCCGCACGGGAACAATGAGCAGTTCTTC

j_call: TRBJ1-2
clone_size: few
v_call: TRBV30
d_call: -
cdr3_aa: CAWSLERGGYTF
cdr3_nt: TGTGCCTGGAGTCTAGAAAGGGGTGGCTACACCTTC

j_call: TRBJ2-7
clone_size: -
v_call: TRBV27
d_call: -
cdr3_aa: CASSFGQGGREQYF
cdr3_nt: TGTGCCAGCAGTTTCGGACAGGGAGGGCGCGAGCAGTACTTC

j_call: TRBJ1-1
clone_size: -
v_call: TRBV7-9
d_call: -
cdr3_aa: CASSQNRPNTEAFF
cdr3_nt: TGTGCCAGCAGCCAAAACCGACCGAACACTGAAGCTTTCTTT

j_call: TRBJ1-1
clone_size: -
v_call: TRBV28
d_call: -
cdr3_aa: CASTPPSRGSKAFF
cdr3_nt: TGTGCCAGCACCCCCCCGTCTCGAGGGTCTAAAGCTTTCTTT

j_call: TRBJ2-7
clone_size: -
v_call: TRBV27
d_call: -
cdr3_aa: CASSPGTPVSEQYF
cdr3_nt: TGTGCCAGCAGCCCCGGGACCCCCGTAAGCGAGCAGTACTTC

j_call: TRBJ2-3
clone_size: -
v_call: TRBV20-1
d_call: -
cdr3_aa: CSALRGDTQYF
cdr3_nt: TGCAGTGCCCTGAGGGGAGATACGCAGTATTTT

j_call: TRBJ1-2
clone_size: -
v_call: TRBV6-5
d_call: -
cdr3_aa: CASSYSYLGARYGYTF
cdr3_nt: TGTGCCAGCAGTTACTCGTACCTGGGGGCGCGCTATGGCTACACCTTC

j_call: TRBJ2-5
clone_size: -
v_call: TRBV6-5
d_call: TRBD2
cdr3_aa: CASSHGGDQETQYF
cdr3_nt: TGTGCCAGCAGTCACGGGGGGGATCAAGAGACCCAGTACTTC

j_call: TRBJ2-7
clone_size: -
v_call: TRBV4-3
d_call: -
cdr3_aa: CASSQELGYEQYF
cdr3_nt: TGCGCCAGCAGCCAAGAATTGGGCTACGAGCAGTACTTC

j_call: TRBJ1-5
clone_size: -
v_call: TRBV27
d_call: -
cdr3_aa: CASSSYGSNQPQHF
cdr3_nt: TGTGCCAGCAGTTCCTACGGGAGCAATCAGCCCCAGCATTTT

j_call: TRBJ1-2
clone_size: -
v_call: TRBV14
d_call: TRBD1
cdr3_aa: CASSRTQGGNYGYTF
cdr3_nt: TGTGCCAGCAGCCGAACACAGGGGGGGAACTATGGCTACACCTTC

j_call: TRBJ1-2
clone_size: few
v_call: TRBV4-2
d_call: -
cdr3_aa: CASSHTDNYGYTF
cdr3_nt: TGTGCCAGCAGCCACACCGACAACTATGGCTACACCTTC

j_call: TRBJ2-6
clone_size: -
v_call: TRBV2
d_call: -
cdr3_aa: CASKKGANVLTF
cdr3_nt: TGTGCCAGCAAGAAAGGGGCCAACGTCCTGACTTTC

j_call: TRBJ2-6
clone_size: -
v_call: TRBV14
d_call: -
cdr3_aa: CASSQLPGGMANVLTF
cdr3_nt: TGTGCCAGCAGCCAATTGCCCGGGGGCATGGCCAACGTCCTGACTTTC

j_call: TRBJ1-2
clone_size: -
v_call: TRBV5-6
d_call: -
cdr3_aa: CASSFQGSRNYGYTF
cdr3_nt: TGTGCCAGCAGCTTCCAGGGGTCCAGGAACTATGGCTACACCTTC

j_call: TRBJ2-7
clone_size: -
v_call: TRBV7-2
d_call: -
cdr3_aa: CASSPRAATYEQYF
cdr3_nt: TGTGCCAGCAGCCCAAGGGCAGCGACCTACGAGCAGTACTTC

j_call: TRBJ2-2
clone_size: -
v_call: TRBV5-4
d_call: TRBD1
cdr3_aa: CASSPDRVGDTGELFF
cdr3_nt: TGTGCCAGCAGCCCTGACAGGGTTGGCGACACCGGGGAGCTGTTTTTT

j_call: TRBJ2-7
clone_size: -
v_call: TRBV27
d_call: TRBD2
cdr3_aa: CASSWRASGRVSSYEQYF
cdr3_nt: TGTGCCAGCAGTTGGAGGGCTAGCGGGAGGGTTAGCTCCTACGAGCAGTACTTC